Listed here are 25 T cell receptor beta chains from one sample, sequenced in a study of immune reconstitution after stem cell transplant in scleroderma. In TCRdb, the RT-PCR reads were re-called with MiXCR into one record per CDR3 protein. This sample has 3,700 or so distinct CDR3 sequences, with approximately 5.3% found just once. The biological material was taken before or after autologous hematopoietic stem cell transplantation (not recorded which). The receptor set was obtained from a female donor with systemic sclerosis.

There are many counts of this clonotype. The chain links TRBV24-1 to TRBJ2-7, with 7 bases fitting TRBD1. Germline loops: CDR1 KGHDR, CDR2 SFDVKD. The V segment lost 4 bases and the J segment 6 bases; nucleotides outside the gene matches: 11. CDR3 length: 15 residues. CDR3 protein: CATSERGHVTGEQYF. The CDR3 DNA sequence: TGTGCCACCAGTGAAAGGGGGCATGTTACGGGCGAGCAGTACTTC.

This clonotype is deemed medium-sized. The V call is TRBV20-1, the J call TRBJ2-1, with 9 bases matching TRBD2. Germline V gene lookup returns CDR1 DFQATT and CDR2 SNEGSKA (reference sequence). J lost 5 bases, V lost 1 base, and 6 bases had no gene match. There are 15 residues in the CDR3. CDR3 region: CSARGLAGSNNEQFF. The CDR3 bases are TGCAGTGCTAGAGGCCTAGCGGGGAGTAACAATGAGCAGTTCTTC.

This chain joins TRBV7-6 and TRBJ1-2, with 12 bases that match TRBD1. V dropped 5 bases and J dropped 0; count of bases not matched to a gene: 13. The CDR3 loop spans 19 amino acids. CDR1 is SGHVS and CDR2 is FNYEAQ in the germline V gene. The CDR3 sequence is CASSNRPGQGARANYGYTF. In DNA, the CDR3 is TGTGCCAGCAGCAATCGGCCGGGACAGGGGGCAAGAGCTAACTATGGCTACACCTTC.

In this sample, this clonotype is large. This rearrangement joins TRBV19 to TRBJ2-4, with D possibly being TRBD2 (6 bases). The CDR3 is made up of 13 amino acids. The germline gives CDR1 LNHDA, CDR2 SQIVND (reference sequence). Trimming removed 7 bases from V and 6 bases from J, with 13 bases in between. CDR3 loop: CASKEGGGNIQYF. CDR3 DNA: TGTGCCAGTAAGGAGGGAGGCGGAAACATTCAGTACTTC.

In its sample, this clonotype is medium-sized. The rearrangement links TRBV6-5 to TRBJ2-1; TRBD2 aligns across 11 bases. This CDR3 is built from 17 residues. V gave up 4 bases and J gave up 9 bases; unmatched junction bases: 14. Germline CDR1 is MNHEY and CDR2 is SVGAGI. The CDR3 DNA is TGTGCCAGCAGTTCCCCCCAACTAGCGGGAGTAGTCGGTGAGCAGTTCTTC. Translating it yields CASSSPQLAGVVGEQFF.

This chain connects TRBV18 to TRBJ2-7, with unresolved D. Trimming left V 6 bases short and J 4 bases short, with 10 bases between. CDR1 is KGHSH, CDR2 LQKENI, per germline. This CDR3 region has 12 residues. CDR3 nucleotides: TGTGCCAGCTCCCCAACAAGTTACGAGCAGTACTTC. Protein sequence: CASSPTSYEQYF.

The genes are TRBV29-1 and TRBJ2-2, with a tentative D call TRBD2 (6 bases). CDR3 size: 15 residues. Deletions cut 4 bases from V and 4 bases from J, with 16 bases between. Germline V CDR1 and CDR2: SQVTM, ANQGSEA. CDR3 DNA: TGCAGCGTTGTAACCCGGCGGGAATCCACCGGGGAGCTGTTTTTT. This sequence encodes CSVVTRRESTGELFF.

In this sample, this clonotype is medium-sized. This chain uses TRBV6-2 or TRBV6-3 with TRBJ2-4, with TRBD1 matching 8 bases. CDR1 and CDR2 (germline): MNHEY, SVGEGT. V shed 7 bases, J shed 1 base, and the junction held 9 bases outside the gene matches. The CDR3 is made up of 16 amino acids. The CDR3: CASKSAGDRAKNIQYF. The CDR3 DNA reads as TGTGCCAGCAAGTCCGCAGGGGACAGGGCCAAAAACATTCAGTACTTC.

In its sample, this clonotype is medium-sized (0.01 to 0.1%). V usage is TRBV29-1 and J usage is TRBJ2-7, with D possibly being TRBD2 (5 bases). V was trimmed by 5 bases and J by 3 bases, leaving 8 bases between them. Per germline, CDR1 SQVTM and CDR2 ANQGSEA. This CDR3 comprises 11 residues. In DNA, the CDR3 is TGCAGCGTTTCTAGCTTCTACGAGCAGTACTTC. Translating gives CSVSSFYEQYF.

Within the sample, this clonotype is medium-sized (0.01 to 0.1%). In nucleotides, the CDR3 is TGTGCCAGCAGGGGGGGACAGGGGGCGAACCATAACTATGGCTACACCTTC. Amino acids: CASRGGQGANHNYGYTF. This chain uses TRBV28 with TRBJ1-2; the match to TRBD1 covers 12 bases. The CDR3 runs to 17 residues. Germline V gene data show CDR1 as MDHEN and CDR2 as SYDVKM. V was pared by 6 bases and J by 1 base, with 9 bases of the junction left unmatched.

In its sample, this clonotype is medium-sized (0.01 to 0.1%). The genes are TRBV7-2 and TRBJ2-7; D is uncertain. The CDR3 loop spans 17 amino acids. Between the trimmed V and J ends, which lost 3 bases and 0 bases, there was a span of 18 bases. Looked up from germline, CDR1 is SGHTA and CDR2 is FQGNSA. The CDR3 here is CASSFPRTGGSSYEQYF. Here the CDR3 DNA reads TGTGCCAGCAGCTTCCCGCGAACCGGTGGCAGCTCCTACGAGCAGTACTTC.

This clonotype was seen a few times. The CDR3 sequence: CSASRGNYGYTF. The CDR3 DNA sequence: TGCAGTGCTAGCCGGGGGAACTATGGCTACACCTTC. This rearrangement joins TRBV20-1 to TRBJ1-2; D might be TRBD1 (5 bases). CDR3 length: 12 residues. Germline V gene lookup returns CDR1 DFQATT and CDR2 SNEGSKA (reference sequence). V lost 3 bases and J lost 2, with 7 bases in between.

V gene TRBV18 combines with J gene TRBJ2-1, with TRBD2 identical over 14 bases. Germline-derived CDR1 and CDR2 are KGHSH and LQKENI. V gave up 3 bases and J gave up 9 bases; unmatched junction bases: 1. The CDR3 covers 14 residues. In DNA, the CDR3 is TGTGCCAGCTCACCGGGACTAGCGGGAGTTGAGCAGTTCTTC. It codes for CASSPGLAGVEQFF.

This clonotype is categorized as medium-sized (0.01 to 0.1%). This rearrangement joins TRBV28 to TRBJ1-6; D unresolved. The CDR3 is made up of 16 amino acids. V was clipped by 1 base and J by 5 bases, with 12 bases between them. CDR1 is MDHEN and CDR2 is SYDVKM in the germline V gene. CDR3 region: CASSLLSFPDNSPLHF. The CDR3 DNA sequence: TGTGCCAGCAGTTTATTATCGTTTCCCGATAATTCACCCCTCCACTTT. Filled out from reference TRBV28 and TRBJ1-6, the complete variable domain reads DVKVTQSSRYLVKRTGEKVFLECVQDMDHENMFWYRQDPGLGLRLIYFSYDVKMKEKGDIPEGYSVSREKKERFSLILESASTNQTSMYLCASSLLSFPDNSPLHFGNGTRLTVT.

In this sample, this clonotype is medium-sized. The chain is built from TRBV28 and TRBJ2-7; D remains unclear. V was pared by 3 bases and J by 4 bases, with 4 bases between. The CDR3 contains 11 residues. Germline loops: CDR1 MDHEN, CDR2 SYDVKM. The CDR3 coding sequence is TGTGCCAGCAGTTTTTGGTACGAGCAGTACTTC. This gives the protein CASSFWYEQYF.

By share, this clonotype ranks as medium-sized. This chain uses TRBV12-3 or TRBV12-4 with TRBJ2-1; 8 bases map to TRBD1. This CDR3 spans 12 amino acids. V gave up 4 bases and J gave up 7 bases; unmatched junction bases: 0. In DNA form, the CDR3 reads TGTGCCAGCAGTTGGACAGGGAATGAGCAGTTCTTC. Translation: CASSWTGNEQFF.

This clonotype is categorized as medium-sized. CDR3 in DNA: TGCGCCAGCGGATGGACAGGGGCCATGAACACCGGGGAGCTGTTTTTT. Translated, it gives CASGWTGAMNTGELFF. The V gene is TRBV5-1, the J gene TRBJ2-2, with 9 positions matching TRBD1. The CDR3 length is 16 residues. V gave up 7 bases and J gave up 1 base; unmatched junction bases: 8. Germline-derived CDR1 and CDR2 are SGHRS and YFSETQ. Looking up the rest from reference TRBV5-1 and TRBJ2-2 gives the full variable domain: KAGVTQTPRYLIKTRGQQVTLSCSPISGHRSVSWYQQTPGQGLQFLFEYFSETQRNKGNFPGRFSGRQFSNSRSEMNVSTLELGDSALYLCASGWTGAMNTGELFFGEGSRLTVL.

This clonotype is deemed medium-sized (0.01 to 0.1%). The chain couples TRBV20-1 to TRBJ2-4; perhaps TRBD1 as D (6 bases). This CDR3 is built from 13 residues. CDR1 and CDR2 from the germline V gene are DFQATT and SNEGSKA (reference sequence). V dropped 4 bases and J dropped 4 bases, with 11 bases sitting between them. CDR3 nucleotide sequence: TGCAGTGCTACAGGACAGATGAAAAACATTCAGTACTTC. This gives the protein CSATGQMKNIQYF.

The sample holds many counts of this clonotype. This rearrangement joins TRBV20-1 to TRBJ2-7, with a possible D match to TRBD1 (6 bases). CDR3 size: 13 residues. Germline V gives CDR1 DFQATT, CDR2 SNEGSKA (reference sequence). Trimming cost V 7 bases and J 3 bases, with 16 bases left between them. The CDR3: CSVPGQTFYEQYF. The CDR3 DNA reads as TGCAGTGTCCCGGGACAAACGTTCTACGAGCAGTACTTC.

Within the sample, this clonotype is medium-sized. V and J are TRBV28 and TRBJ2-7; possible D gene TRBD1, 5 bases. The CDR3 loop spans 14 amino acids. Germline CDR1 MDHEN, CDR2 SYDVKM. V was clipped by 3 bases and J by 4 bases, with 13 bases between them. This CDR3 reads CASSFLDTTYEQYF. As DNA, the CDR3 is TGTGCCAGCAGTTTTTTGGACACGACATACGAGCAGTACTTC.

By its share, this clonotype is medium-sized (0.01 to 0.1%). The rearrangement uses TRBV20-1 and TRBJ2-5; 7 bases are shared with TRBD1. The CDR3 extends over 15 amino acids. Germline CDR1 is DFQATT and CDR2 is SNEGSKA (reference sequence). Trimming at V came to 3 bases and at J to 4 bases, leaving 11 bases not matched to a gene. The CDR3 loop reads CSARPRQGVAETQYF. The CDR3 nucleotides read TGCAGTGCTAGGCCCCGACAGGGAGTGGCAGAGACCCAGTACTTC.

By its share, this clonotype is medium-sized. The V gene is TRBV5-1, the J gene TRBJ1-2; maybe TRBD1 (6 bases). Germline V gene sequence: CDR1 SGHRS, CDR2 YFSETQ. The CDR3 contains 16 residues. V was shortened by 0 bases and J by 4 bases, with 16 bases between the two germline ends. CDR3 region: CASSLDRAATVYGYTF. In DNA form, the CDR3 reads TGCGCCAGCAGCTTGGACAGGGCTGCAACCGTCTATGGCTACACCTTC.

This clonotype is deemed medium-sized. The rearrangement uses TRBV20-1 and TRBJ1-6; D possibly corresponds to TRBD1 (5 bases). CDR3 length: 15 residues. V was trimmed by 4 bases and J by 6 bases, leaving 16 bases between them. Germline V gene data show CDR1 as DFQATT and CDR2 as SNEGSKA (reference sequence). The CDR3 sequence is CSATNRGQPNSPLHF. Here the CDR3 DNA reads TGCAGTGCTACAAACCGTGGACAACCTAATTCACCCCTCCACTTT.

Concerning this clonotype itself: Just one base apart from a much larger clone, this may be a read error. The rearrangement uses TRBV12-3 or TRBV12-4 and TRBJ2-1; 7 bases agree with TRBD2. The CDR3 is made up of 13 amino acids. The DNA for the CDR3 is TGTGCCAGCAGTTCTAGCGGTTACAATGGGCAGTTCTTC. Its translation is CASSSSGYNGQFF.

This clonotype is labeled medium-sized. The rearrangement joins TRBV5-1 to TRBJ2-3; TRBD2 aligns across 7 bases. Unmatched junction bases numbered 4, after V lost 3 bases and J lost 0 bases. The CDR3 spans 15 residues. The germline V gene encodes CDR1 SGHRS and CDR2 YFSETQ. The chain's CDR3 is CASSSGSGSTDTQYF. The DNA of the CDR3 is TGCGCCAGCAGCTCTGGTAGCGGGAGCACAGATACGCAGTATTTT.